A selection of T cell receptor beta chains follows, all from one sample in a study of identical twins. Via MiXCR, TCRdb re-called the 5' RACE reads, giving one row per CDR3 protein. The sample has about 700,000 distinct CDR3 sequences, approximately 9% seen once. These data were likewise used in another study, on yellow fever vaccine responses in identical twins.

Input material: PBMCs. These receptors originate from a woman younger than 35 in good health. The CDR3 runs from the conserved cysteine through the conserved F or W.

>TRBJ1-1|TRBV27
CASSSPGMNTEAFF
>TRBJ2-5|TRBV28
CATRRQGGETQYF
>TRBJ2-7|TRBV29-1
CSVVAGAEQYF
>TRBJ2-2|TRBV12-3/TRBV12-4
CASSYSGRADVGELFF
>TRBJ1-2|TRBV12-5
CASGLVLGSANYGYTF
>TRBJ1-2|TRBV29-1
CSGGTETNYGYTF
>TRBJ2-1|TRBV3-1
CASSQAPGGLAGLNEQFF
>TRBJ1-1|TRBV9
CASSVSPASEAFF
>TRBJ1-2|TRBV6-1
CASRPGQGTAGYGYTF
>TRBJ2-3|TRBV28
CASSTQGPPTDTQYF
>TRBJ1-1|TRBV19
CASSTPNSAFF
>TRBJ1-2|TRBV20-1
CSARDVRVYGYTF
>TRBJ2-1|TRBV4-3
CASSQDSSAISYNEQFF
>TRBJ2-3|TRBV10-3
CAISAWTGGLPDTQYF
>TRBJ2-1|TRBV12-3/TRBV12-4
CASSSQGQSQFF
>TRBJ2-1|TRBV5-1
CASSPFLTSGRPSSYNEQFF
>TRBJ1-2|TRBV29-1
CSVESGEVTYGYTF
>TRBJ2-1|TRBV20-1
CSARLAESSYNEQFF
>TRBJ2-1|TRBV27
CASRYSWGGPEQFF
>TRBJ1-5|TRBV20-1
CSALDGGSMAQHF
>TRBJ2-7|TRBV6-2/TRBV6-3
CASSTIVGLRDYEQYF
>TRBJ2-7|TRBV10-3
CAISESGRYNLYEQYF
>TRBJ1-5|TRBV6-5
CASSYSRLLRNQPQHF
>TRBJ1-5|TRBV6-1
CASSVFSNQPQHF
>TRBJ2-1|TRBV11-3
CASSLDVDNEQFF
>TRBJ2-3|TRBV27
CASSNSITDTQYF
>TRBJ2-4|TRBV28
CASRPPGDSTLQYF
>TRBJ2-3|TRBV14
CASSQEVAGAADTQYF
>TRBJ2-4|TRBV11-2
CASSSRQGVVAKNIQYF
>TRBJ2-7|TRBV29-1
CSVGREISYEQYF
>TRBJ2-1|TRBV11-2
CASSFIGPPTEAEQFF
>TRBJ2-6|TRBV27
CASSLDPGISGANVLTF
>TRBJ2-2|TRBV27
CASSLSGYGELFF
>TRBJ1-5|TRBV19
CASEGGGQPQHF
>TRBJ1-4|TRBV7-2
CASSLIQGTNEKLFF
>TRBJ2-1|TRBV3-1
CASSQRIGTNVGEQFF
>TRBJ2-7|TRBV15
CATSAGTRIFLDEQYF
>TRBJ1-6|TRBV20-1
CSAILTGVTSPLHF
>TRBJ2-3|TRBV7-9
CASSSRTGITDTQYF
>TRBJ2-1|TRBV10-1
CAWAQENEQFF
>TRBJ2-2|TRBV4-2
CASSQGASGGVRTGELFF
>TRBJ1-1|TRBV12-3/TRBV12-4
CASSLGTRVGTEAFF
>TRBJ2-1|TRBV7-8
CATTDEDEQFF
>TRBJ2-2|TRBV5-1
CASSLEDSIVRELFF
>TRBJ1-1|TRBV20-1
CSAPDRLNTEAFF
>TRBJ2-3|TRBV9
CASSHPLDTDTQYF
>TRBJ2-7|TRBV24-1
CATSDGTALREQYF
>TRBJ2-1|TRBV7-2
CASSPGIGRGYEQFF
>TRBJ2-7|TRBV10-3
CAISVLRPSPEPNYEQYF
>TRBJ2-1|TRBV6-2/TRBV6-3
CASSYSPQSPFF
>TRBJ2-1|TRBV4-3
CASSQLANYNEQFF
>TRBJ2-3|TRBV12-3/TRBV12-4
CASSLILAFGDTQYF
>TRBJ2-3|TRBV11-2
CASSLGAGGADTQYF
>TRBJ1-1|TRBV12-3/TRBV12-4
CASTRAGMNTEAFF
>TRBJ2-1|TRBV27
CASSLSLGGNEQFF
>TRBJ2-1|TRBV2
CASSEAMAGAYNEQFF